This entry lists 17 T cell receptor beta chains sequenced from one sample in a study of T cell responses to AZD1222 COVID-19 vaccine. Some clones are missing from TCRdb's copy, which holds only in-frame ones; the method was immunoSEQ multiplex PCR. The sample carries 75,000 to 95,000 clones, around 83% recorded once. This specimen was peripheral blood, taken on day 0 of AZD1222 vaccination. These receptors originate from an adult in good health.

The chain is built from TRBV20-1 and TRBJ1-2; no reliable D call. V shed 3 bases and J shed 2 bases, with 16 bases lying between them. CDR3 length: 15 residues. CDR1 is DFQATT and CDR2 is SNEGSKA in the germline V gene (reference sequence). CDR3 sequence: CSASGGRTLNYGYTF. The DNA of the CDR3 is TGCAGTGCTAGTGGTGGACGGACTCTGAACTATGGCTACACCTTC.

V usage is TRBV9 and J usage is TRBJ1-4, with D possibly being TRBD1 (5 bases). The V and J ends lost 0 bases and 10 bases respectively, with 13 bases between them. CDR1 is SGDLS, CDR2 YYNGEE, per germline. The CDR3 loop spans 14 amino acids. DNA of the CDR3: TGTGCCAGCAGCGTAGAAGCCGGGGGAGGAAAACTGTTTTTT. It is translated as CASSVEAGGGKLFF. Based on the CDR3 plus reference TRBV9 and TRBJ1-4, the full variable domain is DSGVTQTPKHLITATGQRVTLRCSPRSGDLSVYWYQQSLDQGLQFLIQYYNGEERAKGNILERFSAQQFPDLHSELNLSSLELGDSALYFCASSVEAGGGKLFFGSGTQLSVL.

This clone came up a few times. V gene TRBV10-2 combines with J gene TRBJ2-1; 7 nucleotides agree with TRBD1. There are 14 residues in the CDR3. V trimming: 8 bases; J trimming: 4 bases; junction bases outside the gene matches: 8. The germline CDR1 and CDR2 sequences are WSHSY and SAAADI. The CDR3 DNA is TGCGCCAGCTCTATTGGGACAGATTACAATGAGCAGTTCTTC. Its translation: CASSIGTDYNEQFF.

The chain couples TRBV6-2 or TRBV6-3 to TRBJ2-7; 10 nucleotides line up with TRBD1. Germline-derived CDR1 and CDR2 are MNHEY and SVGEGT. The CDR3 loop spans 15 amino acids. V dropped 6 bases and J dropped 5; count of bases not matched to a gene: 10. CDR3 coding DNA: TGTGCCAGCAGCCAGACCTGGACAGGGGGGAACGAGCAGTACTTC. Translated: CASSQTWTGGNEQYF.

The chain's CDR3 is CASSPNPHGKETQYF. CDR3 DNA sequence: TGTGCCAGCTCACCAAATCCCCACGGAAAAGAGACCCAGTACTTC. This chain joins TRBV18 and TRBJ2-5; D unclear. CDR1 KGHSH and CDR2 LQKENI come from the germline V gene. The CDR3 has 15 amino acids. Trimming took off 2 bases at V and 3 bases at J, with 13 bases between the two ends.

V and J are TRBV29-1 and TRBJ2-3, with a tentative D call TRBD2 (6 bases). Germline V gene lookup returns CDR1 SQVTM and CDR2 ANQGSEA. The CDR3 totals 14 residues. Trimming took 3 bases from V and 2 from J, leaving 12 bases between them. For the CDR3, the DNA is TGCAGCGTTGAGGGGACTCCACTCACAGATACGCAGTATTTT. Protein: CSVEGTPLTDTQYF.

The rearrangement joins TRBV6-6 to TRBJ1-1, with D maybe TRBD1 (5 bases). The CDR3 extends over 15 amino acids. The V end was cut by 2 bases, the J end by 3 bases, with 13 bases between. CDR1 MNHNY and CDR2 SVGAGI come from the germline V gene (reference sequence). The CDR3 sequence is CASSYEPGMYTEAFF. The CDR3 DNA reads TGTGCCAGCAGTTACGAGCCAGGGATGTACACTGAAGCTTTCTTT.

The V gene is TRBV9, the J gene TRBJ2-7; 14 nucleotides align to TRBD2. With V trimmed by 3 bases and J by 1 base, 3 bases remained unmatched. CDR3 length: 16 amino acids. The V gene's germline CDR1 is SGDLS and CDR2 YYNGEE. For the CDR3, the DNA is TGTGCCAGCAGCGAGAGACTAGCGGGGGGGTCCTACGAGCAGTACTTC. Protein sequence: CASSERLAGGSYEQYF.

This rearrangement joins TRBV9 to TRBJ2-3; D could derive from TRBD1 or TRBD2 (6 bases each). With 6 bases removed from V and 4 bases from J, the gap between germline ends came to 18 bases. The CDR3 contains 15 residues. Per the germline V gene, CDR1 is SGDLS and CDR2 is YYNGEE. CDR3 in amino acids: CASTRRGGPSDTQYF. The CDR3 DNA reads as TGTGCCAGCACCAGAAGAGGGGGGCCCTCAGATACGCAGTATTTT. Based on the CDR3 plus reference TRBV9 and TRBJ2-3, the full variable domain is DSGVTQTPKHLITATGQRVTLRCSPRSGDLSVYWYQQSLDQGLQFLIQYYNGEERAKGNILERFSAQQFPDLHSELNLSSLELGDSALYFCASTRRGGPSDTQYFGPGTRLTVL.

The chain has TRBV7-9 and TRBJ2-5; no clear D. Trimming shortened V by 5 bases and J by 3 bases, and 16 bases separated the two germline ends. The CDR3 runs 15 residues. Germline V lookup: CDR1 SEHNR, CDR2 FQNEAQ (reference sequence). The CDR3 DNA reads as TGTGCCAGCAGCCCGACCCTAAATTTAAAAGAGACCCAGTACTTC. Residues: CASSPTLNLKETQYF.

The CDR3 reads CASSPYNEQYF. The CDR3 nucleotides read TGTGCCAGCAGTCCCTACAACGAGCAGTACTTC. The rearrangement joins TRBV2 to TRBJ2-7, with D unresolved. The CDR3 consists of 11 residues. Trimming took 5 bases from V and 5 from J, leaving 7 bases between them. Germline-derived CDR1 and CDR2 are SNHLY and FYNNEI.

This clone showed up just once. The chain employs TRBV12-3 or TRBV12-4 and TRBJ1-1; D is unclear. Deletions cut 7 bases from V and 0 bases from J, with 6 bases between. This CDR3 contains 12 residues. CDR3 in DNA: TGTGCCAGCAAACGGCTGAACACTGAAGCTTTCTTT. Translated, it gives CASKRLNTEAFF.

The CDR3 region has the DNA TGTGCCAGCAGTGAAGGTCGGGTATTGACGAGCAATCAGCCCCAGCATTTT. Translated: CASSEGRVLTSNQPQHF. V and J are TRBV2 and TRBJ1-5; D not certain. V lost 1 base to trimming and J lost 1 base, with 14 bases between them. This CDR3 region has 17 residues. Per the germline V gene, CDR1 is SNHLY and CDR2 is FYNNEI.

The table lists this clone with a count of one. The V gene is TRBV27, the J gene TRBJ1-6; D not resolved. Germline V gene lookup returns CDR1 MNHEY and CDR2 SMNVEV (reference sequence). This CDR3 is built from 15 residues. Trimming removed 2 bases from V and 6 bases from J, with 11 bases in between. Written as DNA, the CDR3 is TGTGCCAGCAGTTTAGTGTGGACGGTTAATTCACCCCTCCACTTT. It encodes CASSLVWTVNSPLHF.

The gene calls are TRBV19 and TRBJ1-2; D is ambiguous. Between the trimmed V and J ends, which lost 1 base and 6 bases, there was a span of 12 bases. Looked up from germline, CDR1 is LNHDA and CDR2 is SQIVND (reference sequence). The CDR3 has 14 amino acids. The chain's CDR3 is CASSIVAAIDGYTF. In DNA, the CDR3 is TGTGCCAGTAGTATAGTCGCAGCAATTGATGGCTACACCTTC.

The chain uses TRBV5-1 and TRBJ1-4, with 7 bases aligning to TRBD1. Germline lookup yields CDR1 SGHRS and CDR2 YFSETQ. V lost 4 bases to trimming and J lost 3 bases; unmatched junction nucleotides: 3. The CDR3 extends over 14 amino acids. The CDR3 DNA is TGCGCCAGCAGCATGGGACAGTCTAATGAAAAACTGTTTTTT. It specifies CASSMGQSNEKLFF. Complete variable domain (other parts from reference TRBV5-1 and TRBJ1-4): KAGVTQTPRYLIKTRGQQVTLSCSPISGHRSVSWYQQTPGQGLQFLFEYFSETQRNKGNFPGRFSGRQFSNSRSEMNVSTLELGDSALYLCASSMGQSNEKLFFGSGTQLSVL.

CDR3 protein: CASSGSREHYGYTF. For the CDR3, the DNA is TGTGCCAGCAGTGGCTCCAGGGAACACTATGGCTACACCTTC. The J gene is TRBJ1-2, the V gene TRBV28; possibly TRBD1 for D (5 bases). Trimming removed 5 bases from V and 3 bases from J, with 13 bases in between. The CDR3 spans 14 residues. Germline values: CDR1 MDHEN, CDR2 SYDVKM.